This T cell receptor beta chain was sequenced for a study of CD8+ T cells in alopecia areata (dated by TCRdb to between 2017 and 2018). About the full investigation: In both human patients and the C3H/HeJ mouse model, the study applied high-throughput TCRbeta sequencing to look at T cell clonal expansion in alopecia areata. In humans, TCRbeta sequencing was performed on scalp tissue and on sorted CD4+ and CD8+ peripheral blood T cells from healthy controls and from patients with patchy or totalis/universalis alopecia areata. Scalp clonality was compared among normal scalp (n=4), patchy alopecia areata scalp (n=8), and alopecia totalis/universalis scalp (n=8). RNA was obtained with the PAXgene miRNA kit for fixed scalp, the miRNeasy kit for PBMCs, and the RNeasy kit for mouse skin. Amplification of TCRbeta CDR3 regions was done by immunoSEQ multiplex PCR using 35 Vbeta forward primers and 13 Jbeta reverse primers. On the study overall, not on this receptor specifically: Shared TCR sequences between patients were less evident than in mice, which may be partly attributable to HLA diversity in the patient population. Unlike mouse skin, where gammadelta T cells dominate, normal human skin contains resident alphabeta T cells that get sequenced too, which complicates analysis of the scalp TCR repertoire. Compared with normal scalp, lesional scalp had higher clonality and more expanded CD8+ clones, particularly in alopecia totalis/universalis, a pattern that suggests antigenic drive.

From alopecia areata patients, peripheral blood was collected along with lesional scalp punch biopsies. PBMCs were separated by density centrifugation and stained for CD3, CD4 and CD8, after which CD4+ and CD8+ T cells were sorted on a FACSAria. Untreated alopecia areata patients were recruited as part of a multicenter biomarker study. For five or six biomarker-study patients, blood CD8+ T cells were further sorted into NKG2D-low and NKG2D-high fractions. Comment on this clone: Which antigen it targets is not known. One base away there is no much larger clone; base qualities are not given.

Receptors were amplified or captured by the immunoSEQ multiplex PCR assay. RNA was extracted from all samples and reverse transcribed into cDNA as template for TCR sequencing. First-strand cDNA was synthesized with SuperScript III using a 2:1 mix of oligo-dT and random hexamers. Amplification bias was assessed with a synthetic immune receptor repertoire, and residual bias was removed computationally. For the original study's pipeline: Raw reads were preprocessed to remove errors, and CDR3 was defined by IMGT conventions from the conserved cysteine to phenylalanine. Clonality was calculated as 1 minus Shannon entropy normalized by log2 of the number of productive unique TCRs. CD4 or CD8 identity of scalp clones was inferred by cross-referencing scalp TCRbeta sequences with sorted blood CD4 and CD8 repertoires. Entries here come from immuneACCESS through TCRdb and include only in-frame sequences with V and J called. Some clones fail to appear in such tables; in the studies checked, an unresolved V gene covers under half of the shortfall, and the cause of the remainder is unknown. V and J calls and clone size are those listed in that table; D and trimming were worked out from the DNA. This sample comprises about 110,000 clones, over 55% of them detected only once. 23% of the sample belongs to the ten largest clones.

At the junction V is shortened by 7 bases and J by 0 bases; bases outside the gene matches: 4. In the germline V gene (reference sequence), CDR1 corresponds to PRHDT and CDR2 to FYEKMQ. Inclusive of the bounding cysteine and phenylalanine, the CDR3 is 14 residues long. The sequence is cut down to CDR3 DNA, 42 bases in frame from base 1. Material: NKG2D-low CD8+ T cells sorted from blood. The meaning of the sample's cell subset or site label: sorted CD8+ NKG2D-low blood T cells. The source of this sequence is a human donor with alopecia areata. This sequence uses TRBV13 and TRBJ2-7; 9 nucleotides in the junction match TRBD1. The sequence in DNA is TGTGCCAGCAAAGGGACAGGGAGCTCCTACGAGCAGTACTTC. The resulting protein is CASKGTGSSYEQYF.